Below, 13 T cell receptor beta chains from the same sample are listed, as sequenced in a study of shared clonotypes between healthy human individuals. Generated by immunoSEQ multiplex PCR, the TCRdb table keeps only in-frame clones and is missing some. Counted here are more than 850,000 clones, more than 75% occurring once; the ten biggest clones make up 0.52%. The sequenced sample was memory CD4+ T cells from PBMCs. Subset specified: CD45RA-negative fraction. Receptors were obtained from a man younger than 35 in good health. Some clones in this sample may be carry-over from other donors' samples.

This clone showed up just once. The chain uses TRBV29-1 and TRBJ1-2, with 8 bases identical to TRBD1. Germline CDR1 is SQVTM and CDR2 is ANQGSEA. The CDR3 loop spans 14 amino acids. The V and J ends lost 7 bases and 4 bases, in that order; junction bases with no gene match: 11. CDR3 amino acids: CSGYLQGATYGYTF. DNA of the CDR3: TGCAGCGGATACCTGCAGGGGGCTACCTATGGCTACACCTTC.

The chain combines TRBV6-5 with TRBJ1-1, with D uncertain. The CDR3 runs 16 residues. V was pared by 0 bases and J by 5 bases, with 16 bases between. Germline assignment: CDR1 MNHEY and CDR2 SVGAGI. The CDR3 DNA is TGTGCCAGCAGTTACTCGAGCTCGTGGAGGTGGACTGAAGCTTTCTTT. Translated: CASSYSSSWRWTEAFF.

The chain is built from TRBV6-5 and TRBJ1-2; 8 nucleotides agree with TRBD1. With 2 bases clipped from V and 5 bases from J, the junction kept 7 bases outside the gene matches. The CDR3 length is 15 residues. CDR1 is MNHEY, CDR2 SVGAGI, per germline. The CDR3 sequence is CASSYQLTGAYGYTF. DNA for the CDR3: TGTGCCAGCAGTTACCAGCTGACAGGGGCTTATGGCTACACCTTC.

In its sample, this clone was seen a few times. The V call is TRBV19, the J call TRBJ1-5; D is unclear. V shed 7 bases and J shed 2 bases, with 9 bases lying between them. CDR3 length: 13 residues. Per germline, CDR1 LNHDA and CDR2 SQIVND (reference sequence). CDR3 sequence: CASTEQGNQPQHF. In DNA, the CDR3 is TGTGCCAGTACAGAGCAGGGCAATCAGCCCCAGCATTTT.

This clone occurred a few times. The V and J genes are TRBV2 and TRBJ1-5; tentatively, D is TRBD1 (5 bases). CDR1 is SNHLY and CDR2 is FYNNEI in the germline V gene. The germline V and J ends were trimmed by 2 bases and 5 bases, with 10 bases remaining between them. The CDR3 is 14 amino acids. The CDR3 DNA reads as TGTGCCAGCAGTGAATGGGGGTCCGATCAGCCCCAGCATTTT. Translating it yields CASSEWGSDQPQHF.

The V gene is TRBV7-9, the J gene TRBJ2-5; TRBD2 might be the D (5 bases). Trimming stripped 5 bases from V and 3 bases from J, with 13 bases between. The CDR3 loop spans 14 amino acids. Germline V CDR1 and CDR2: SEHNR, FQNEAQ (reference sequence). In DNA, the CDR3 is TGTGCCAGCAGCGTACCTCAGCGGAAAGAGACCCAGTACTTC. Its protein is CASSVPQRKETQYF. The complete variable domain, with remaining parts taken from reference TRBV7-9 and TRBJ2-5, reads DTGVSQNPRHKITKRGQNVTFRCDPISEHNRLYWYRQTLGQGPEFLTYFQNEAQLEKSRLLSDRFSAERPKGSFSTLEIQRTEQGDSAMYLCASSVPQRKETQYFGPGTRLLVL.

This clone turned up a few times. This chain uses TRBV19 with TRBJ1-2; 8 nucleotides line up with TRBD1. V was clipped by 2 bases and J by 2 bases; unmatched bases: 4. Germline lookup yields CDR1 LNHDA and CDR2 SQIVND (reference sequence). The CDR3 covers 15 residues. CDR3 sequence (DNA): TGTGCCAGTAGTATAAACGACAGGGGCAACTATGGCTACACCTTC. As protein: CASSINDRGNYGYTF.

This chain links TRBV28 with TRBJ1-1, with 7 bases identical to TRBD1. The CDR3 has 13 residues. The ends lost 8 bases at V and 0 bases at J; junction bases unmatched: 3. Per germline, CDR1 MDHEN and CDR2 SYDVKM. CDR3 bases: TGTGCCAGCTGGGACAGTATGAACACTGAAGCTTTCTTT. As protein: CASWDSMNTEAFF.

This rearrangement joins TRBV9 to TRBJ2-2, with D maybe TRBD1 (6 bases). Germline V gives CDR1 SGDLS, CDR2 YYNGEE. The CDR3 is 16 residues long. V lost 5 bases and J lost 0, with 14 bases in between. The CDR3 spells CASSTAGASNTGELFF. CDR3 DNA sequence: TGTGCCAGCAGTACCGCAGGGGCCTCGAACACCGGGGAGCTGTTTTTT. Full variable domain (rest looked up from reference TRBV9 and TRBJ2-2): DSGVTQTPKHLITATGQRVTLRCSPRSGDLSVYWYQQSLDQGLQFLIQYYNGEERAKGNILERFSAQQFPDLHSELNLSSLELGDSALYFCASSTAGASNTGELFFGEGSRLTVL.

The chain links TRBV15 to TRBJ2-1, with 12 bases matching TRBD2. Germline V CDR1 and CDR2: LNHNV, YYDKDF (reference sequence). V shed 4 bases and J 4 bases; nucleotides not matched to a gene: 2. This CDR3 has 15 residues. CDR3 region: CATSIGLAGYNEQFF. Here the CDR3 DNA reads TGTGCCACCAGCATAGGACTAGCGGGGTACAATGAGCAGTTCTTC.

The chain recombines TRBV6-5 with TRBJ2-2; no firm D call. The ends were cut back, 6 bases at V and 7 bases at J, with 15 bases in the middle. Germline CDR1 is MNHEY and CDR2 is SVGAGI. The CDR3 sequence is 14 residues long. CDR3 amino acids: CASSVEPMIGELFF. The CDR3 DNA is TGTGCCAGCAGCGTAGAGCCTATGATCGGGGAGCTGTTTTTT.

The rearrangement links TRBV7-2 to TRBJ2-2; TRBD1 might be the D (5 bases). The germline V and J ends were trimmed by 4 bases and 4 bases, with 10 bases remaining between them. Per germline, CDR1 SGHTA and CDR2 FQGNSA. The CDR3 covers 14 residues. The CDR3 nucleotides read TGTGCCAGCAGCTACGCAGGGATCACCGGGGAGCTGTTTTTT. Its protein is CASSYAGITGELFF. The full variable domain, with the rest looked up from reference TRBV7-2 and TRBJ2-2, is GAGVSQSPSNKVTEKGKDVELRCDPISGHTALYWYRQSLGQGLEFLIYFQGNSAPDKSGLPSDRFSAERTGGSVSTLTIQRTQQEDSAVYLCASSYAGITGELFFGEGSRLTVL.

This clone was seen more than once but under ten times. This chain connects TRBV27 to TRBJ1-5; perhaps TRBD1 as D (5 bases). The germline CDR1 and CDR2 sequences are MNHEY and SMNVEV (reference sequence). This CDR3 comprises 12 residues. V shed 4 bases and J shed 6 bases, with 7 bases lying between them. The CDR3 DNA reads TGTGCCAGCAGTTACCAGGGTCAGCCCCAGCATTTT. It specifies CASSYQGQPQHF.